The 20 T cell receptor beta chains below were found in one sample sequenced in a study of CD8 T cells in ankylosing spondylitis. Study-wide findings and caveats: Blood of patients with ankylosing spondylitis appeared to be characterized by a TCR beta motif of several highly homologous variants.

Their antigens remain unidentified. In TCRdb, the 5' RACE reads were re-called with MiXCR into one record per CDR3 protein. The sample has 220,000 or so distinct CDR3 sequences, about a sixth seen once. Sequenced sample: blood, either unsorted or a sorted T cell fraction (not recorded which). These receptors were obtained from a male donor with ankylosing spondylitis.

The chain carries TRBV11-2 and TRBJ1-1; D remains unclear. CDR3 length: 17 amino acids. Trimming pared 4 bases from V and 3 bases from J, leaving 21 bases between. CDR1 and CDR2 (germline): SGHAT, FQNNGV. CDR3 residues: CASSSYHSRVYYTEAFF. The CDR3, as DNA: TGTGCCAGCAGCTCCTACCATTCCCGGGTTTACTACACTGAAGCTTTCTTT.

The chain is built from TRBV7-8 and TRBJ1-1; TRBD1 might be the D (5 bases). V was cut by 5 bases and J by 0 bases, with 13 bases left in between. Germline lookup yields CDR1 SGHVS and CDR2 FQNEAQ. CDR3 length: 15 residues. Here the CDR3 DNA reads TGTGCCAGCAGCGCTCGCGTGACAGTGAACACTGAAGCTTTCTTT. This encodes CASSARVTVNTEAFF.

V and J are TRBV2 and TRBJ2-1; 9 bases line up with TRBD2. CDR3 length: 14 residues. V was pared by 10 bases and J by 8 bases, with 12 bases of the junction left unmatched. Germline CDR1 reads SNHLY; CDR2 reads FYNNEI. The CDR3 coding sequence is TGTGCCAAAGATAGCGGGAGACCGGGCGATGAGCAGTTCTTC. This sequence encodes CAKDSGRPGDEQFF.

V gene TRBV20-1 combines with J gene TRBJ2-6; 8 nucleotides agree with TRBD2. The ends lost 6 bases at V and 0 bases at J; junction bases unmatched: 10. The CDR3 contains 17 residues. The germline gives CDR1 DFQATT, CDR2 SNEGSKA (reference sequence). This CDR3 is CSATGGSGTSGANVLTF. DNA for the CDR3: TGCAGTGCCACCGGGGGTAGCGGGACCTCTGGGGCCAACGTCCTGACTTTC.

CDR3 DNA sequence: TGTGCCAGCAGCGGACCCCTCGGGGGTGGCGAGCAGTACTTC. It yields the protein CASSGPLGGGEQYF. The chain is built from TRBV9 and TRBJ2-7, with a weak D call TRBD2 (6 bases). The CDR3 sequence is 14 residues long. From germline, CDR1 is SGDLS and CDR2 YYNGEE. Trimming took 3 bases from V and 6 from J, leaving 16 bases between them. The full variable domain, with the rest looked up from reference TRBV9 and TRBJ2-7, is DSGVTQTPKHLITATGQRVTLRCSPRSGDLSVYWYQQSLDQGLQFLIQYYNGEERAKGNILERFSAQQFPDLHSELNLSSLELGDSALYFCASSGPLGGGEQYFGPGTRLTVT.

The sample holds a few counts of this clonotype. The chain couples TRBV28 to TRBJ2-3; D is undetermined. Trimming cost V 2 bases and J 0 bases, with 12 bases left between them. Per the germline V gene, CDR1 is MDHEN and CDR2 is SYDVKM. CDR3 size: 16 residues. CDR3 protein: CASSLDLGTSTDTQYF. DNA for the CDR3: TGTGCCAGCAGTTTAGATTTGGGCACCAGCACAGATACGCAGTATTTT. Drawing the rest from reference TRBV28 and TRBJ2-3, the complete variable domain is DVKVTQSSRYLVKRTGEKVFLECVQDMDHENMFWYRQDPGLGLRLIYFSYDVKMKEKGDIPEGYSVSREKKERFSLILESASTNQTSMYLCASSLDLGTSTDTQYFGPGTRLTVL.

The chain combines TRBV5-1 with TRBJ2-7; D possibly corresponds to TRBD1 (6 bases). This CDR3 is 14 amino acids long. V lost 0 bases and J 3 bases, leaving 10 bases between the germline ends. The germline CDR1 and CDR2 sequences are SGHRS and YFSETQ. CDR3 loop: CASSLGRDNYEQYF. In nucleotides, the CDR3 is TGCGCCAGCAGCTTGGGCCGGGACAACTACGAGCAGTACTTC. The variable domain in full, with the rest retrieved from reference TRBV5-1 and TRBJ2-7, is KAGVTQTPRYLIKTRGQQVTLSCSPISGHRSVSWYQQTPGQGLQFLFEYFSETQRNKGNFPGRFSGRQFSNSRSEMNVSTLELGDSALYLCASSLGRDNYEQYFGPGTRLTVT.

This CDR3 is CASTPNQPQHF. CDR3 nucleotide sequence: TGCGCCAGCACCCCAAATCAGCCCCAGCATTTT. The chain couples TRBV10-1 to TRBJ1-5; the D is unclear. Germline V gene sequence: CDR1 WNHNN, CDR2 SYGVQD (reference sequence). The CDR3 spans 11 residues. V lost 7 bases and J lost 4, with 5 bases in between.

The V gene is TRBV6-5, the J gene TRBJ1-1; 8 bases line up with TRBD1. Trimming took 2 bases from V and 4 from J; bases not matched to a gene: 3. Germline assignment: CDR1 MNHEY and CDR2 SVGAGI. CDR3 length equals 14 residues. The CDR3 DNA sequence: TGTGCCAGCAGTTACGGACAGGGTGGCACTGAAGCTTTCTTT. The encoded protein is CASSYGQGGTEAFF.

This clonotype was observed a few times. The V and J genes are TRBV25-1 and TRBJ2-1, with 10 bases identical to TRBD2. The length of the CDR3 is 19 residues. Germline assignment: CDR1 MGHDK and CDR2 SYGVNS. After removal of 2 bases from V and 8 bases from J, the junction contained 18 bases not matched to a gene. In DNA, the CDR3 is TGTGCCAGCAGTGAAACCGGGGCAGGGCTACTAGCGGGGCTTGATGAGCAGTTCTTC. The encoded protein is CASSETGAGLLAGLDEQFF.

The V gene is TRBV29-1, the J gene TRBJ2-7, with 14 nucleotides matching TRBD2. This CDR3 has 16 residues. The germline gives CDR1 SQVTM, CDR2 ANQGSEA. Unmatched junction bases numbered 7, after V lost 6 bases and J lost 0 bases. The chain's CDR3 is CSVEGLAGDLSYEQYF. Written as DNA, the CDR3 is TGCAGCGTCGAGGGACTAGCGGGAGACCTCTCCTACGAGCAGTACTTC.

The CDR3 DNA follows: TGTGCCAGCGGTTCACAGGGGTTGGGACAGCCCCAGCATTTT. Translated, it gives CASGSQGLGQPQHF. The chain recombines TRBV27 with TRBJ1-5; TRBD1 matches 7 bases. The CDR3 consists of 14 residues. V shed 8 bases and J 7 bases; nucleotides not matched to a gene: 11. Germline V gene data show CDR1 as MNHEY and CDR2 as SMNVEV (reference sequence).

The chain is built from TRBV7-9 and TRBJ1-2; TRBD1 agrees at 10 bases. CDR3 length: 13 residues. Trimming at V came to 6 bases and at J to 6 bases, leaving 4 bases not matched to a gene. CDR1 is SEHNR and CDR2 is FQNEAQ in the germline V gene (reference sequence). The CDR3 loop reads CASRGDRGDGYTF. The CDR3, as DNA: TGTGCCAGCAGGGGGGACAGGGGAGATGGCTACACCTTC.

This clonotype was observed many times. The CDR3 region has the DNA TGCGCCAGCAGCTTGGAGGGGGGTGAAGCTTTCTTT. Its translation is CASSLEGGEAFF. J is TRBJ1-1 and V is TRBV5-1; D might be TRBD1 (6 bases). The germline gives CDR1 SGHRS, CDR2 YFSETQ. The CDR3 loop spans 12 amino acids. The germline V and J ends were trimmed by 0 bases and 7 bases, with 7 bases remaining between them.

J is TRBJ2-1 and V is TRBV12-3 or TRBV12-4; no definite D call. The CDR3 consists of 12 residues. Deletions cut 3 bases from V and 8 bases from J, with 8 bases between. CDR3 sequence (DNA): TGTGCCAGCAGTTTGAGTATGGATGAGCAGTTCTTC. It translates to CASSLSMDEQFF.

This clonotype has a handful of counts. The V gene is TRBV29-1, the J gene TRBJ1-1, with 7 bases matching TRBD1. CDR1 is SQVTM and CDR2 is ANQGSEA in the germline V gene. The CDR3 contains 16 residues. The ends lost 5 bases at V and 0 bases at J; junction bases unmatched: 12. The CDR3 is CSVTGQQNPMNTEAFF. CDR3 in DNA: TGCAGCGTTACGGGACAGCAAAATCCGATGAACACTGAAGCTTTCTTT. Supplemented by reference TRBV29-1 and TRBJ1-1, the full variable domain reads SAVISQKPSRDICQRGTSLTIQCQVDSQVTMMFWYRQQPGQSLTLIATANQGSEATYESGFVIDKFPISRPNLTFSTLTVSNMSPEDSSIYLCSVTGQQNPMNTEAFFGQGTRLTVV.

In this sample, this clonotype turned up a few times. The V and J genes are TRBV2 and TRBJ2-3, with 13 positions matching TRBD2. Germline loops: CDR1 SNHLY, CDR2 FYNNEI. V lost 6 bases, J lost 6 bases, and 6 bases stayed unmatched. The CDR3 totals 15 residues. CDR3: CASRGLAGAGDTQYF. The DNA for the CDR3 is TGTGCCAGCAGAGGACTAGCGGGAGCGGGGGATACGCAGTATTTT.

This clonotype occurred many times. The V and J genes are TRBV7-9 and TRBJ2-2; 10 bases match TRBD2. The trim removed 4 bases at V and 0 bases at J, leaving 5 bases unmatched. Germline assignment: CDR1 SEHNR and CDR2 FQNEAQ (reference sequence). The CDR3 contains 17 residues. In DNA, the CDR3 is TGTGCCAGCAGCTCCACTAGCGGGGCATCGAACACCGGGGAGCTGTTTTTT. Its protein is CASSSTSGASNTGELFF. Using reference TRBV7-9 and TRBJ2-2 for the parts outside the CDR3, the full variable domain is DTGVSQNPRHKITKRGQNVTFRCDPISEHNRLYWYRQTLGQGPEFLTYFQNEAQLEKSRLLSDRFSAERPKGSFSTLEIQRTEQGDSAMYLCASSSTSGASNTGELFFGEGSRLTVL.

CDR3 coding DNA: TGCAGCGTTGAAGATCGGACTTCCCGGGCGGGGACCCAGTACTTC. Translation gives CSVEDRTSRAGTQYF. This rearrangement joins TRBV29-1 to TRBJ2-5; D might be TRBD2 (5 bases). The CDR3 runs to 15 residues. V lost 0 bases and J lost 7, with 18 bases in between. The germline V gene encodes CDR1 SQVTM and CDR2 ANQGSEA.

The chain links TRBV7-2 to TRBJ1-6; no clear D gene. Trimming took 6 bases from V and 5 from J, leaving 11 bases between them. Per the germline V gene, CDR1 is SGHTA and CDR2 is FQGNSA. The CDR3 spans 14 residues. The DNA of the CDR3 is TGTGCCAGCAGATGGACCGGTCATAATTCACCCCTCCACTTT. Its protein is CASRWTGHNSPLHF.